In this sample, the clone carrying this T cell receptor (beta chain) turned up once. The record originates from a study of blood T cell repertoires in COVID-19. Study-level background: COVID-19 samples from acute and convalescent phases originated in the United States, Italy and Spain.

The CDR3 has 18 amino acids. Deletions cut 0 bases from V and 0 bases from J, with 15 bases between. Germline V CDR1 and CDR2: KGHSH, LQKENI. The assay was immunoSEQ multiplex PCR, and TCRdb's table has in-frame clones only and misses some. The sample holds approximately 250,000 clones; 75% to 90% are singletons and the top ten take over 4%. Participants had their cohort set by participant-reported clinical history. The chain links TRBV18 to TRBJ1-5; D remains ambiguous. The TCR was taken from a woman in her twenties or thirties with acute COVID-19. Sequencing used PBMCs or T cells enriched from blood (not recorded which). CDR3 nucleotides: TGTGCCAGCTCACCACCGGTGGCAGGTGACTATAGCAATCAGCCCCAGCATTTT. Its protein product is CASSPPVAGDYSNQPQHF.